This T cell receptor (beta chain) was identified during a study of CD8 T cells in Susac syndrome. Study-wide results and caveats: Acknowledgment was made by the study that its TCR sequencing and HLA analysis involved a relatively small number of individuals.

V was trimmed by 2 bases and J by 1 base, leaving 12 bases between them. CDR1 is SGDLS, CDR2 YYNGEE, per germline. This CDR3 has 15 residues. Reverse transcription of roughly 0.5 to 1 ug RNA was carried out with random hexamers. Across 54 Vbeta and 13 Jbeta, TCR beta CDR3 was amplified with immunoSEQ multiplex PCR. TCRdb reanalysed the immunoSEQ multiplex PCR reads using MiXCR and keeps one entry per CDR3 protein. The sample contains about 150,000 distinct CDR3 sequences, 95% to 96% of which appear only once. Details on this clonotype: What it recognizes is unknown.

Sequenced: CD8+ T cells from PBMCs. The TCR was taken from a human donor with multiple sclerosis. The rearrangement uses TRBV9 and TRBJ1-1, with D unresolved. CDR3 residues: CASSVGLAANTEAFF. The CDR3 DNA is TGTGCCAGCAGCGTTGGGCTGGCAGCGAACACTGAAGCTTTCTTT.